These 22 T cell receptor beta chains were sequenced from one sample in a study of HIV-infected patients and healthy controls (TCRdb year 2014). Receptor amplification or capture employed 5' RACE. Sequencing used an Illumina MiSeq. Using SuperScript III with primers targeting the alpha and beta constant regions, 400 to 550 ng of RNA was reverse transcribed. Separate alpha and beta chain libraries were generated by chain-specific third strand synthesis with multiplexing indices. The public reads were quality trimmed at Q25 with fastp and then assembled into clones with MiXCR by TCRdb, keeping productive beta chains. Identical CDR3 proteins give one entry, which carries the most common genes and DNA. The sample table contains some 13,000 distinct CDR3 sequences; only one count was recorded for under 13% of them. About 6.9% of the sample belongs to the ten largest clones. Since whole blood was used without any cell fractionation, the repertoire reflected all peripheral T cells in unsorted form.

Sample: blood. The receptors were gathered from an adult in good health.

By sample share, this clonotype is medium-sized. The J gene is TRBJ1-2, the V gene TRBV27; D may be TRBD1 (6 bases). The CDR3 is 15 amino acids. Deletions cut 5 bases from V and 2 bases from J, with 15 bases between. Germline V CDR1 and CDR2: MNHEY, SMNVEV (reference sequence). In nucleotides, the CDR3 is TGTGCCAGCAGTCTCTCGCCGGGACACAACTATGGCTACACCTTC. It specifies CASSLSPGHNYGYTF.

This clonotype came up a few times. The chain employs TRBV6-1 and TRBJ2-5, with D perhaps matching TRBD1 or TRBD2 (5 bases each). Germline CDR1 reads MNHNS; CDR2 reads SASEGT. This CDR3 is 14 amino acids long. V dropped 4 bases and J dropped 4 bases, with 13 bases sitting between them. The CDR3, as DNA: TGTGCCAGCAGTGGGGCCTACGGGGCAGAGACCCAGTACTTC. This encodes CASSGAYGAETQYF.

By share of the sample, this clonotype is medium-sized. The rearrangement joins TRBV20-1 to TRBJ1-5; D perhaps matches TRBD1 (6 bases). Trimming cost V 6 bases and J 0 bases, with 15 bases left between them. Germline V gives CDR1 DFQATT, CDR2 SNEGSKA (reference sequence). There are 15 residues in the CDR3. The CDR3 here is CSASRGDISNQPQHF. The CDR3 DNA reads as TGCAGTGCATCTAGAGGGGACATTAGCAATCAGCCCCAGCATTTT.

This clonotype was detected ten times or more. V gene TRBV2 combines with J gene TRBJ2-3, with D possibly being TRBD2 (6 bases). The CDR3 length is 14 residues. From germline, CDR1 is SNHLY and CDR2 FYNNEI. With 8 bases removed from V and 2 bases from J, the gap between germline ends came to 14 bases. The CDR3 DNA reads TGTGCCAGCGGAGGCGGGATCAACACAGATACGCAGTATTTT. Translating gives CASGGGINTDTQYF.

This clonotype is deemed medium-sized. J is TRBJ2-5 and V is TRBV28; 9 bases are shared with TRBD2. The CDR3 spans 15 residues. CDR1 MDHEN and CDR2 SYDVKM come from the germline V gene. The V and J ends lost 8 bases and 2 bases, in that order; junction bases with no gene match: 9. DNA of the CDR3: TGTGCCAGCTCCACCGGGACTAGCCGGCAAGAGACCCAGTACTTC. Translation gives CASSTGTSRQETQYF.

This clonotype was counted ten times or more. The chain recombines TRBV29-1 with TRBJ1-2, with D unresolved. In germline, CDR1 is SQVTM, CDR2 ANQGSEA. The V and J ends lost 7 bases and 2 bases respectively, with 14 bases between them. This CDR3 comprises 13 residues. The CDR3 DNA reads TGCAGCGCCAAAGAGGCGGTGAACTATGGCTACACCTTC. Its protein is CSAKEAVNYGYTF.

The rearrangement links TRBV13 to TRBJ2-5, with TRBD2 matching over 15 bases. J lost 5 bases, V lost 5 bases, and 9 bases had no gene match. The CDR3 totals 17 residues. Germline V CDR1 and CDR2: PRHDT, FYEKMQ (reference sequence). Written as DNA, the CDR3 is TGTGCCAGCAGCGACTTGGGACTAGCGGGAGGAGCTGAGACCCAGTACTTC. Translating it yields CASSDLGLAGGAETQYF.

Within the sample, this clonotype is medium-sized. CDR3 coding DNA: TGTGCCAGCAGCTCGGGACAGGGGGCCGGAGAGACCCAGTACTTC. Protein product: CASSSGQGAGETQYF. The rearrangement uses TRBV5-5 and TRBJ2-5; 12 nucleotides line up with TRBD1. This CDR3 is 15 amino acids long. Trimming removed 3 bases from V and 4 bases from J; junction bases left unmatched: 4. Germline values: CDR1 SGHKS, CDR2 YYEKEE (reference sequence).

In its sample, this clonotype ranks as medium-sized (0.01 to 0.1%). CDR3 coding DNA: TGTGCCAGCAGCTTGAAAGAGGGTCAGCCCCAGCATTTT. Translation gives CASSLKEGQPQHF. The V and J genes are TRBV7-2 and TRBJ1-5, with unresolved D. V was cut by 3 bases and J by 6 bases, with 9 bases left in between. The germline CDR1 and CDR2 sequences are SGHTA and FQGNSA. The CDR3 is made up of 13 amino acids.

There are many counts of this clonotype. The CDR3, as DNA: TGTGCCAGCTCACCAGATTCCCTTTATGGCTACACCTTC. Its protein product is CASSPDSLYGYTF. This chain joins TRBV18 and TRBJ1-2; D is undetermined. Trimming shortened V by 2 bases and J by 5 bases, and 9 bases separated the two germline ends. The CDR3 runs 13 residues. CDR1 KGHSH and CDR2 LQKENI come from the germline V gene.

By sample share, this clonotype is medium-sized (0.01 to 0.1%). This chain uses TRBV30 with TRBJ2-1; D ambiguous. The CDR3 is 13 residues long. Germline CDR1 is GTSNPN and CDR2 is SVGIG (reference sequence). V was clipped by 0 bases and J by 8 bases, with 11 bases between them. CDR3 DNA sequence: TGTGCCTGGAGTGTAAGGACGAATTATGAGCAGTTCTTC. Protein product: CAWSVRTNYEQFF.

Relative to its sample, this clonotype is medium-sized. This chain links TRBV6-6 with TRBJ1-5; 9 bases map to TRBD1. J lost 7 bases, V lost 0 bases, and 13 bases had no gene match. The CDR3 has 18 amino acids. Germline V CDR1 and CDR2: MNHNY, SVGAGI (reference sequence). The DNA of the CDR3 is TGTGCCAGCAGTTACTCGATGGCCGGGACAGGGAGGGTGCAGCCCCAGCATTTT. Translation gives CASSYSMAGTGRVQPQHF.

The gene calls are TRBV7-9 and TRBJ2-5; 11 positions agree with TRBD2. The CDR3 contains 17 residues. The germline V gene encodes CDR1 SEHNR and CDR2 FQNEAQ (reference sequence). V gave up 5 bases and J gave up 2 bases; unmatched junction bases: 10. The CDR3 sequence: CASSQGLAGAFQETQYF. The CDR3 nucleotides read TGTGCCAGCAGCCAAGGACTAGCGGGCGCTTTTCAAGAGACCCAGTACTTC.

This rearrangement joins TRBV2 to TRBJ2-7; D call uncertain. Germline CDR1 reads SNHLY; CDR2 reads FYNNEI. The V end was cut by 4 bases, the J end by 0 bases, with 4 bases between. The CDR3 covers 12 residues. CDR3: CASSAISYEQYF. The CDR3 nucleotides read TGTGCCAGCAGTGCCATCTCCTACGAGCAGTACTTC.

This clonotype is categorized as medium-sized. The rearrangement uses TRBV10-3 and TRBJ1-1; no firm D call. The CDR3 loop spans 11 amino acids. V was trimmed by 2 bases and J by 2 bases, leaving 0 bases between them. Germline V CDR1 and CDR2: ENHRY, SYGVKD. This CDR3 is CAISENTEAFF. DNA of the CDR3: TGTGCCATCAGTGAGAACACTGAAGCTTTCTTT.

By proportion, this clonotype is medium-sized. The chain carries TRBV6-2 or TRBV6-3 and TRBJ2-1, with a tentative D call TRBD2 (5 bases). The CDR3 is made up of 14 amino acids. V was clipped by 2 bases and J by 6 bases, with 11 bases between them. Looked up from germline, CDR1 is MNHEY and CDR2 is SVGEGT. In DNA, the CDR3 is TGTGCCAGCAGTTACGGGAGCCGGGGCAATGAGCAGTTCTTC. It yields the protein CASSYGSRGNEQFF.

This clonotype showed up just a few times. The chain carries TRBV27 and TRBJ2-7; D gene unclear. The V end was cut by 10 bases, the J end by 2 bases, with 21 bases between. This CDR3 is 15 amino acids long. Germline assignment: CDR1 MNHEY and CDR2 SMNVEV (reference sequence). The CDR3 protein is CATRWIGEGPYEQYF. The CDR3 DNA follows: TGTGCCACCAGGTGGATTGGGGAAGGCCCCTACGAGCAGTACTTC.

This clonotype came up many times. The V and J genes are TRBV12-3 or TRBV12-4 and TRBJ2-5, with TRBD2 matching over 8 bases. The CDR3 has 12 amino acids. V lost 5 bases, J lost 5 bases, and 1 base stayed unmatched. Written as DNA, the CDR3 is TGTGCCAGCAGTACTAGCGGCGAGACCCAGTACTTC. Its protein product is CASSTSGETQYF.

This clonotype was detected many times. V and J are TRBV27 and TRBJ2-1, with 9 positions matching TRBD2. Germline V gene data show CDR1 as MNHEY and CDR2 as SMNVEV (reference sequence). CDR3 size: 16 residues. The ends lost 5 bases at V and 4 bases at J; junction bases unmatched: 9. This CDR3 is CASSPLTSGVYNEQFF. The CDR3 coding sequence is TGTGCCAGCAGTCCACTGACTAGCGGAGTATACAATGAGCAGTTCTTC.

This clonotype was recorded a few times. The J gene is TRBJ2-3, the V gene TRBV7-2; TRBD2 matches 12 bases. Per germline, CDR1 SGHTA and CDR2 FQGNSA. Trimming took 1 base from V and 7 from J; bases not matched to a gene: 9. This CDR3 has 17 amino acids. The CDR3 DNA follows: TGTGCCAGCAGCTTAGGCGCCGGACTAGCGGGGACCAATACGCAGTATTTT. Amino acids: CASSLGAGLAGTNTQYF. Complete variable domain (other parts from reference TRBV7-2 and TRBJ2-3): GAGVSQSPSNKVTEKGKDVELRCDPISGHTALYWYRQSLGQGLEFLIYFQGNSAPDKSGLPSDRFSAERTGGSVSTLTIQRTQQEDSAVYLCASSLGAGLAGTNTQYFGPGTRLTVL.

The chain joins TRBV3-1 to TRBJ2-4; the match to TRBD1 covers 8 bases. The J segment lost 7 bases and the V segment lost 0 bases, leaving 5 bases of the junction unmatched. Germline V gives CDR1 LGHDT, CDR2 YNNKEL (reference sequence). The CDR3 contains 15 residues. CDR3 bases: TGTGCCAGCAGCCAAGATCAGACAGGGGTGAACATTCAGTACTTC. This encodes CASSQDQTGVNIQYF. The full variable domain, rest sourced from reference TRBV3-1 and TRBJ2-4, is DTAVSQTPKYLVTQMGNDKSIKCEQNLGHDTMYWYKQDSKKFLKIMFSYNNKELIINETVPNRFSPKSPDKAHLNLHINSLELGDSAVYFCASSQDQTGVNIQYFGAGTRLSVL.

By its share, this clonotype is medium-sized. V and J are TRBV6-2 or TRBV6-3 and TRBJ1-1; D is perhaps TRBD1 (5 bases). The V and J ends lost 4 bases and 5 bases respectively, with 14 bases between them. This CDR3 contains 14 residues. CDR1 is MNHEY and CDR2 is SVGEGT in the germline V gene. CDR3 nucleotide sequence: TGTGCCAGCAGTTTCAATTCTAGGGGAACTGAAGCTTTCTTT. This translates into CASSFNSRGTEAFF.